A selection of T cell receptor beta chains follows, all from one sample in a study of T cells after yellow fever vaccination. One entry per CDR3 protein, called by TCRdb with MiXCR from the 5' RACE reads. The table has 100,000 to 150,000 distinct CDR3 sequences, around 15% seen once. The source was CD8+ T cells sorted from PBMCs, collected 5 days after the yellow fever booster vaccination. Source of these receptors: a man between 18 and 29 years old who received the YFV17D yellow fever vaccine. Each CDR3 is given with its conserved first and last residue. Each record gives: J gene, V gene, D gene, clone size, CDR3 protein, CDR3 DNA. The D gene is left open where the match is weak. The listing skips clone size in some rows; elsewhere it reads once, few, many or a size class.

TRBJ2-3 TRBV3-1 - many CASSQEILADTQYF TGTGCCAGCAGCCAAGAAATACTGGCAGATACGCAGTATTTT
TRBJ2-3 TRBV29-1 - many CSIDTDTQYF TGCAGCATTGACACAGATACGCAGTATTTT
TRBJ2-5 TRBV5-1 - few CASSSRWEETQYF TGCGCCAGCAGCTCTAGGTGGGAAGAGACCCAGTACTTC
TRBJ1-5 TRBV12-3/TRBV12-4 TRBD1 - CASKLGTGANQPQHF TGTGCCAGCAAACTCGGGACAGGGGCTAATCAGCCCCAGCATTTT
TRBJ1-2 TRBV5-1 - few CASSFGGNYTF TGCGCCAGCAGCTTTGGGGGAAACTACACCTTC
TRBJ2-1 TRBV7-6 TRBD2 many CASSVLGRGVANEQFF TGTGCCAGCAGCGTCCTCGGGCGGGGGGTTGCAAATGAGCAGTTCTTC
TRBJ2-3 TRBV4-1 - few CASSPPTYTDTQYF TGCGCCAGCAGCCCCCCGACCTACACAGATACGCAGTATTTT
TRBJ2-1 TRBV27 - few CASGLGGFYNEQFF TGTGCCAGCGGTTTAGGGGGTTTCTACAATGAGCAGTTCTTC
TRBJ1-5 TRBV12-3/TRBV12-4 - - CASSFDGWQPQHF TGTGCCAGCAGTTTTGACGGATGGCAGCCCCAGCATTTT
TRBJ2-1 TRBV11-2 - few CASSRDSNNEQFF TGTGCCAGCAGCCGGGACTCCAACAATGAGCAGTTCTTC
TRBJ1-2 TRBV7-2 - few CASSFAGTPNYGYTF TGTGCCAGCAGCTTTGCCGGGACACCTAACTATGGCTACACCTTC
TRBJ1-2 TRBV5-1 TRBD1 - CASSSGTGTINYGYTF TGCGCCAGCAGCTCCGGGACAGGGACCATTAACTATGGCTACACCTTC
TRBJ1-5 TRBV19 TRBD1 - CASRDRGGAQPQHF TGTGCCAGTAGGGACAGGGGAGGTGCTCAGCCCCAGCATTTT
TRBJ2-5 TRBV6-5 - once CASSYLAGGETQYF TGTGCCAGCAGTTACTTGGCAGGCGGAGAGACCCAGTACTTC